This TCR beta chain was captured by sequencing in a study of technical replicates of blood from a handful of donors. The protocol was immunoSEQ multiplex PCR, while the TCRdb copy is restricted to in-frame clones and leaves out a portion. Among tens of thousands of clones, more than 90% were seen once, and the ten largest hold around 0.37%. The V end lost 3 bases, the J end lost 6 bases, and 15 bases lay between the germline ends. In germline, CDR1 is SEHNR, CDR2 FQNEAQ (reference sequence). CDR3 length: 14 residues. The sample comprised T cells isolated from PBMCs. This clonotype was obtained from a human donor in good health. Some clones in this sample may be carry-over from other donors' samples. The rearrangement uses TRBV7-9 and TRBJ2-7; no reliable D call. This chain's CDR3 is CASSFSLTTGEQYF. The CDR3 coding sequence is TGTGCCAGCAGCTTCTCCCTAACTACGGGCGAGCAGTACTTC.